Reported below is one T cell receptor (beta chain). This CDR3 comprises 16 residues. The junction had 11 bases not matched to a gene; V was cut back by 5 bases and J by 5 bases. CDR1 is SEHNR and CDR2 is FQNEAQ in the germline V gene (reference sequence). Generated by immunoSEQ multiplex PCR, the TCRdb table keeps only in-frame clones and is missing some. The table records about 120,000 clones, over 75% of them present only once. This sample is drawn from a study of cytotoxic CD8 clonotypes in ibrutinib-treated CLL. J is TRBJ2-7 and V is TRBV7-9; 11 nucleotides align to TRBD2. The source material was PBMCs, sampled after 24 months of ibrutinib treatment. The TCR comes from a human donor with chronic lymphocytic leukemia. The CDR3 spells CASSARRTSGGDEQYF. CDR3 bases: TGTGCCAGCAGCGCTAGACGTACTAGCGGGGGCGACGAGCAGTACTTC.